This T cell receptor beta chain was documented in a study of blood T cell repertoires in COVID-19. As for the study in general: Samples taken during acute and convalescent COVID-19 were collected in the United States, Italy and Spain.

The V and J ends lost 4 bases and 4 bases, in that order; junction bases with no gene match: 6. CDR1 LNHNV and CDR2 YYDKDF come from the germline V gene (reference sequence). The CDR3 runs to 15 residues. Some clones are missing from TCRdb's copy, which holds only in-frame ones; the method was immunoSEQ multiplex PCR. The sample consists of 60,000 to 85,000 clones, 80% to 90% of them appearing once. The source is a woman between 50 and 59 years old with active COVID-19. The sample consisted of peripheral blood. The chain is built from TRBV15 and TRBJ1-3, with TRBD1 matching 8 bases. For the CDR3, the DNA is TGTGCCACCAGCAACTTGGGACAGGTGGGAAACACCATATATTTT. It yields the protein CATSNLGQVGNTIYF.